The clone carrying this TCR beta chain was picked up a small number of times. Its antigen is unknown. Trimming shortened V by 10 bases and J by 5 bases, and 14 bases separated the two germline ends. CDR1 MNHEY and CDR2 SVGEGT come from the germline V gene. CDR3 length equals 12 residues. This entry is derived from a study of blood T cells in healthy people across ages. The authors ran a second PCR of roughly 6 to 11 cycles using a sample-barcoded 5' primer and a J-beta primer mix. TCRdb recomputed calls from the 5' RACE reads with MiXCR, one row per CDR3 protein. Of around 1,900,000 distinct CDR3 sequences in the sample, approximately 39% were seen once. Points from the study as a whole: It was the long-lived donors that had more naive CD4+ cells and higher diversity than aged donors.

The chain is built from TRBV6-2 or TRBV6-3 and TRBJ1-1; no firm D call. The TCR sequence derives from a human donor in good health. Sequenced material: blood. In DNA form, the CDR3 reads TGTGCCACCGGCTCCAGGTGGACTGAAGCTTTCTTT. Protein sequence: CATGSRWTEAFF.